Below, 17 T cell receptor beta chains from the same sample are listed, as sequenced in a study of blood T cell repertoires in COVID-19. Here immunoSEQ multiplex PCR was the method, and the copy in TCRdb shows in-frame clones only, minus some. The sample lists some 340,000 clones, roughly 85% occurring once. The sample comprised peripheral blood. All receptors derive from a woman under 30 with acute or convalescent COVID-19.

The rearrangement links TRBV28 to TRBJ2-5; TRBD1 aligns across 7 bases. CDR1 and CDR2 from the germline V gene are MDHEN and SYDVKM. With 8 bases clipped from V and 5 bases from J, the junction kept 8 bases outside the gene matches. There are 13 residues in the CDR3. The CDR3 nucleotides read TGTGCCAGCGGTGACAGGGTTCTGGAGACCCAGTACTTC. It specifies CASGDRVLETQYF.

The CDR3 loop reads CASSAGTSGGFGQETQYF. The DNA for the CDR3 is TGCGCCAGCAGCGCCGGGACTAGCGGGGGATTCGGGCAAGAGACCCAGTACTTC. The rearrangement joins TRBV5-1 to TRBJ2-5, with 14 bases lining up with TRBD2. Trimming took 4 bases from V and 2 from J; bases not matched to a gene: 10. The CDR3 extends over 18 amino acids. Germline V lookup: CDR1 SGHRS, CDR2 YFSETQ.

The chain has TRBV7-6 and TRBJ2-5; D is unresolved. Trimming shortened V by 0 bases and J by 1 base, and 9 bases separated the two germline ends. Germline CDR1 reads SGHVS; CDR2 reads FNYEAQ. This CDR3 is 15 amino acids long. The CDR3 region has the DNA TGTGCCAGCAGCTTAGCCAAGAACTTCCAAGAGACCCAGTACTTC. It specifies CASSLAKNFQETQYF. Supplemented by reference TRBV7-6 and TRBJ2-5, the full variable domain reads GAGVSQSPRYKVTKRGQDVALRCDPISGHVSLYWYRQALGQGPEFLTYFNYEAQQDKSGLPNDRFSAERPEGSISTLTIQRTEQRDSAMYRCASSLAKNFQETQYFGPGTRLLVL.

This chain joins TRBV7-2 and TRBJ1-1; D remains unclear. The CDR3 runs 14 residues. CDR1 is SGHTA and CDR2 is FQGNSA in the germline V gene. V shed 1 base and J shed 6 bases, with 12 bases lying between them. CDR3 DNA: TGTGCCAGCAGCTTAGTGGGCAGCTCACCTGAAGCTTTCTTT. Its protein product is CASSLVGSSPEAFF.

This sequence joins TRBV27 and TRBJ1-2, with TRBD1 matching 8 bases. Trimming removed 5 bases from V and 8 bases from J; junction bases left unmatched: 7. The CDR3 totals 13 residues. Germline CDR1 and CDR2: MNHEY and SMNVEV (reference sequence). The CDR3 here is CASSLRTGFGYTF. The CDR3 DNA reads as TGTGCCAGCAGTCTTCGGACAGGGTTCGGCTACACCTTC.

The chain is built from TRBV6-5 and TRBJ1-2; 10 bases agree with TRBD1. This CDR3 is 15 amino acids long. CDR1 is MNHEY and CDR2 is SVGAGI in the germline V gene. V gave up 5 bases and J gave up 3 bases; unmatched junction bases: 6. CDR3 coding DNA: TGTGCCAGCAGTACGGGGACAGGGGTTGACTATGGCTACACCTTC. It yields the protein CASSTGTGVDYGYTF.

V and J are TRBV27 and TRBJ2-1, with TRBD1 matching 8 bases. This CDR3 region has 12 residues. The germline V gene has CDR1 MNHEY and CDR2 SMNVEV (reference sequence). V dropped 5 bases and J dropped 10; count of bases not matched to a gene: 4. This chain's CDR3 is CASSLTGEEQFF. DNA for the CDR3: TGTGCCAGCAGTCTGACAGGGGAGGAGCAGTTCTTC.

The rearrangement joins TRBV27 to TRBJ2-7, with 9 bases aligning to TRBD2. This CDR3 has 14 amino acids. Germline CDR1 MNHEY, CDR2 SMNVEV (reference sequence). The trim removed 3 bases at V and 6 bases at J, leaving 6 bases unmatched. CDR3 DNA: TGTGCCAGCAGTTTGTCGGGACTAGCTACCGAGCAGTACTTC. Its translation: CASSLSGLATEQYF.

This sequence joins TRBV19 and TRBJ1-2, with D unresolved. The germline V gene has CDR1 LNHDA and CDR2 SQIVND (reference sequence). The CDR3 is made up of 18 amino acids. The V gene lost 0 bases and the J gene lost 2 bases, with 19 bases spanning the gap. The CDR3 DNA follows: TGTGCCAGTAGTATAGATTGGGCGGAGGGCTCCAACAACTATGGCTACACCTTC. Amino acid sequence: CASSIDWAEGSNNYGYTF.

The chain couples TRBV27 to TRBJ2-5; TRBD1 aligns across 9 bases. CDR3 length: 14 amino acids. Germline CDR1 reads MNHEY; CDR2 reads SMNVEV (reference sequence). Germline trimming cut 5 bases from V and 5 bases from J; bases unmatched to any gene: 6. CDR3 sequence reads: CASSTTGGLETQYF. The CDR3 DNA sequence: TGTGCCAGCAGTACGACAGGGGGATTGGAGACCCAGTACTTC.

The chain links TRBV18 to TRBJ1-5, with 9 bases lining up with TRBD1. The CDR3 covers 17 residues. The V and J ends lost 3 bases and 2 bases, in that order; junction bases with no gene match: 8. Germline V CDR1 and CDR2: KGHSH, LQKENI. This chain's CDR3 is CASSPEQGAKGNQPQHF. In nucleotides, the CDR3 is TGTGCCAGCTCACCGGAACAGGGGGCAAAGGGCAATCAGCCCCAGCATTTT.

This chain joins TRBV28 and TRBJ2-1; 7 nucleotides agree with TRBD2. The CDR3 totals 15 residues. Trimming took 7 bases from V and 5 from J; bases not matched to a gene: 11. Looked up from germline, CDR1 is MDHEN and CDR2 is SYDVKM. The CDR3, as DNA: TGTGCCAGCAATCGCTTATCGGCGGGGGACAATGAGCAGTTCTTC. Protein sequence: CASNRLSAGDNEQFF.

This rearrangement joins TRBV11-2 to TRBJ2-7; D is perhaps TRBD1 (7 bases). The CDR3 totals 14 residues. The V gene lost 7 bases and the J gene lost 3 bases, with 16 bases spanning the gap. Germline assignment: CDR1 SGHAT and CDR2 FQNNGV. The CDR3 loop is CASTFQGGGYEQYF. The CDR3 DNA reads as TGTGCCAGCACCTTCCAGGGGGGCGGCTACGAGCAGTACTTC. The entire variable domain, with the rest obtained from reference TRBV11-2 and TRBJ2-7, is as follows: EAGVAQSPRYKIIEKRQSVAFWCNPISGHATLYWYQQILGQGPKLLIQFQNNGVVDDSQLPKDRFSAERLKGVDSTLKIQPAKLEDSAVYLCASTFQGGGYEQYFGPGTRLTVT.

The V gene is TRBV12-3 or TRBV12-4, the J gene TRBJ1-1; perhaps TRBD1 as D (5 bases). The length of the CDR3 is 13 residues. Trimming stripped 2 bases from V and 4 bases from J, with 8 bases between. CDR3 amino acids: CASSLKRGTEAFF. CDR3 DNA sequence: TGTGCCAGCAGTTTAAAAAGGGGCACTGAAGCTTTCTTT.

This chain links TRBV27 with TRBJ2-2; TRBD1 matches 9 bases. The CDR3 spans 17 residues. Germline-derived CDR1 and CDR2 are MNHEY and SMNVEV (reference sequence). The V gene end was trimmed by 2 bases and the J gene end by 7 bases; junction bases not matched to a gene: 11. The CDR3 DNA follows: TGTGCCAGCAGTTTAAACCGACAGGGGGTGTATGGCGGGGAGCTGTTTTTT. Its protein product is CASSLNRQGVYGGELFF.

The genes are TRBV6-5 and TRBJ2-5; 10 bases match TRBD1. J gave up 3 bases and V 2 bases, and 6 bases lay outside the gene matches. Per germline, CDR1 MNHEY and CDR2 SVGAGI. This CDR3 spans 16 amino acids. Here the CDR3 reads CASSYQTGTGEETQYF. In DNA, the CDR3 is TGTGCCAGCAGTTACCAAACCGGGACAGGGGAAGAGACCCAGTACTTC.

The rearrangement links TRBV27 to TRBJ2-7, with 8 bases fitting TRBD1. The CDR3 is made up of 13 amino acids. Trimming at V came to 3 bases and at J to 6 bases, leaving 4 bases not matched to a gene. CDR1 and CDR2 (germline): MNHEY, SMNVEV (reference sequence). Here the CDR3 DNA reads TGTGCCAGCAGTTTTAACAGGGGGACCGAGCAGTACTTC. It yields the protein CASSFNRGTEQYF.